This T cell receptor (beta chain) was identified in a study of blood T cell repertoires in COVID-19. On the study more broadly: The samples span acute and convalescent COVID-19 from the United States, Italy and Spain.

Original processing notes: Amplifying reference gene primers gave estimates of nucleated cell counts. The protocol was immunoSEQ multiplex PCR, while the TCRdb copy is restricted to in-frame clones and leaves out a portion. The V and J calls and clone size come from that table; D and trimming were worked out from the DNA. The sample lists roughly 320,000 clones; around nine tenths were seen once. This CDR3 spans 16 amino acids. Germline V gene sequence: CDR1 MNHEY, CDR2 SVGEGT. Trimming took 2 bases from V and 4 from J; bases not matched to a gene: 8. The specimen sequenced was peripheral blood. J is TRBJ1-2 and V is TRBV6-2 or TRBV6-3; 9 nucleotides agree with TRBD1. The source of this sequence is a woman in her twenties or thirties with COVID-19, enrolled during active disease. DNA for the CDR3: TGTGCCAGCAGTTACACTACCCGGACAGGGGTCTATGGCTACACCTTC. It codes for CASSYTTRTGVYGYTF.